This T cell receptor (beta chain) stems from a study of shared clonotypes between healthy human individuals (dated by TCRdb to 2018 to 2021). Background for the entire study: The cohort included three men and two women between 18 and 49 years of age. Blood TCR repertoires of five healthy adults were deeply sequenced to estimate repertoire size and the extent of clonotype sharing between individuals. Leukapheresis yielded between about 0.85 and 10 billion PBMCs per donor. For each donor, three plates each were used for CD4 naive and CD4 memory, two plates were used for CD8 naive, and one plate was used for CD8 memory. Libraries were prepared and TCR repertoires were sequenced by different laboratories using diverse techniques, in order to increase sequencing depth and limit assay-specific biases.

Using the deep immunoSEQ assay, multiplex PCR amplified TCR CDR3 regions from genomic DNA. For each cell subset, the extracted genomic DNA was distributed evenly across all wells of several immunoSEQ 96-well plates, and each plate served as one replicate. Each replicate PCR for sorted subsets received about 200 ng genomic DNA, equal to about 30,000 T cell genomes. Purified libraries were quantified with a Qubit 3.0 fluorometer, sized on a Bioanalyzer 2100, and re-quantified with the KAPA Library Quantification kit. Every immunoSEQ 96-well plate was sequenced on a dedicated single-read 150-cycle Illumina NextSeq 550 flow cell. The authors processed their data as follows. The immunoSEQ output contained only junctional sequences without quality scores, so filtering could not match that applied to full-length reads. To assign V/J genes and CDR3, sequences were annotated using PyIR, a Python wrapper for IgBLAST v1.9, with IMGT germline references. Reads were removed for weak V/J assignments (E-value above 1e-6), missing CDR3, stop codons, out-of-frame junctions, or ambiguous translated residues. V3J clonotypes were defined as sequences sharing the same inferred V gene, J gene, and CDR3 amino acid sequence. Percentage overlap between repertoires was calculated by dividing the number of shared unique clonotypes by the size of the smaller repertoire. RTK rarefaction, the Chao1 estimator, and Recon v2.1 estimates of unobserved clonotypes were used to assess repertoire richness. Generation probabilities for all TCRbeta clonotypes obtained by the gDNA method from a handful of donors were computed using OLGA. TCRdb provides this immuneACCESS table in a form limited to in-frame rearrangements. Some clones are lacking; in checked studies, under half of them reflect an unresolved V gene, and why the rest are absent is not known. V, J and clone size are those of that table, while D and trimming were read from the DNA. A total of about 1 million clones appear in this sample, roughly 80% of them only once. The biggest ten clones account for approximately 1.5% of the sample.

Overall study results and their limits: Sampling was limited to blood, and TCR repertoires in tissue likely differ from TCR repertoires in blood. Pairwise subsampling indicated that sequencing depth was expected to affect the degree of clonotype sharing among donors. Approximately 5% of naive CD4, around 3.5% of naive CD8, approximately 2% of memory CD4, and 0.35% to 0.5% of memory CD8 clonotypes were shared across a few donors. Compared with non-shared clonotypes, the clonotypes found in all four sorted-subset donors had higher generation probabilities. Incomplete sequencing was indicated by rarefaction of sorted-subset datasets, despite the large sequencing depth. Larger estimated clonotype richness was generally found for naive subsets than for memory subsets. The genetic and exposure-history diversity represented was limited by the small number of donors.

The germline V gene sets CDR1 to SQVTM and CDR2 to ANQGSEA. The CDR3 runs 11 residues from the cysteine to the phenylalanine. Left in the record is the CDR3 DNA by itself, 33 bases read in frame from the first base. Clipping removes 6 bases from V and 12 bases from J, with 11 as the unmatched junction base count. A word on this clone: Its antigen remains unidentified. No per-base quality is available; no much larger clone lies one base away.

The donors were healthy, HIV-negative adults who had no recently reported acute infections or vaccinations. Only Caucasian adults living in Nashville, Tennessee, USA were represented among the donors. CD4+ T cells were enriched by magnetic negative selection, after which naive cells were positively selected on CD45RA and the negative fraction was taken as the memory subset. Blood was collected by leukapheresis, and PBMCs were isolated by Ficoll-Histopaque density gradient centrifugation and then cryopreserved in liquid nitrogen vapor phase. Analytical flow cytometry was used to check the purity and quantity of each magnetically sorted T cell population. Each sorted fraction had its genomic DNA isolated and then quantified by UV absorbance on a Nanodrop 2000c.

The clonotype was recovered from a young man in good health. The specimen sequenced was memory CD4+ T cells sorted from blood. In the paper's terms, the cell subset or site label means: CD45RA-negative fraction. The chain is encoded by TRBV29-1 joined to TRBJ2-7, with 7 junctional bases fitting TRBD2. For the CDR3, the sequence is CSVAMSGIAYF. The sequenced DNA: TGCAGCGTGGCGATGAGCGGGATTGCGTACTTC.